This TCR beta chain derives from a study of shared clonotypes between healthy human individuals. Points from the study as a whole: The study found lower generation probabilities in non-shared clonotypes than in those shared by all four donors.

The CDR3 has 17 residues. V was trimmed by 0 bases and J by 0 bases, leaving 12 bases between them. Germline V lookup: CDR1 MGHRA, CDR2 YSYEKL. This table comes from immunoSEQ multiplex PCR, and its TCRdb copy is limited to in-frame clones, with some not included. The sample has approximately 2.1 million clones; just over 90% are singletons. On this clone: Its antigen is still unknown.

Source material: naive CD4+ T cells from PBMCs. The subset: CD45RA+ positively selected. The receptor was derived from a man aged 18 to 30 in good health. Some clones in this sample may be carry-over from other donors' samples. The chain carries TRBV4-1 and TRBJ2-1, with D unclear. For the CDR3, the DNA is TGCGCCAGCAGCCAAGACAGTTGGGGAAACTCCTACAATGAGCAGTTCTTC. It translates to CASSQDSWGNSYNEQFF.